This T cell receptor beta chain was sequenced in a study of PD-1 blockade in classical Hodgkin lymphoma. The germline V gene has CDR1 MNHEY and CDR2 SMNVEV (reference sequence). The CDR3 consists of 14 residues. Trimming left V 5 bases short and J 4 bases short, with 11 bases between. The time point denotes: cycle 4 day 1 (C4D1), after 6 weeks of nivolumab. All patients experienced relapse after autologous stem cell transplantation, and brentuximab vedotin exposure was variable. From thawed PBMCs, CD4+ T cells were purified using magnetic negative selection. Study outcomes and limitations: It was among complete responders that baseline diversity resembled that of newly diagnosed patients.

Only in-frame clones appear in the TCRdb table, and some are missing; sequencing was by immunoSEQ multiplex PCR. The sample lists roughly 11,000 clones; 70% to 75% were seen once. This clone was counted between two and nine times. The target antigen is unknown. The V gene is TRBV27, the J gene TRBJ2-2; D is possibly TRBD1 or TRBD2 (5 bases each). The clonotype originates from a human donor with classical Hodgkin lymphoma. The source material was CD4+ T cells from blood, sampled before the fourth cycle of nivolumab. This chain's CDR3 is CASSQRGFTGELFF. CDR3 coding DNA: TGTGCCAGCAGTCAGAGGGGTTTCACCGGGGAGCTGTTTTTT.